This T cell receptor beta chain is from a study of blood T cell repertoires in COVID-19. Study context: COVID-19 samples from acute and convalescent phases originated in the United States, Italy and Spain. T cells, B-cell-depleted T cells, or PBMCs supplied cDNA or gDNA.

Per the study methods: Scientists estimated how many nucleated cells there were by amplifying reference gene primers. Sequenced by immunoSEQ multiplex PCR; TCRdb stores in-frame clones only, minus some. D and trimming come from the DNA, and the V and J calls and clone size come from that table. The sample includes some 93,000 clones, 86% of them seen just once. V shed 2 bases, J shed 4 bases, and the junction held 5 bases outside the gene matches. The CDR3 length is 15 residues. In germline, CDR1 is SGDLS, CDR2 YYNGEE. The specimen was peripheral blood. This sequence originates from a man aged 55 to 70 with acute or convalescent COVID-19. The chain links TRBV9 to TRBJ1-4; 7 bases agree with TRBD1. CDR3 region: CASSVGQDFNEKLFF. CDR3 in DNA: TGTGCCAGCAGCGTCGGACAGGACTTTAATGAAAAACTGTTTTTT.